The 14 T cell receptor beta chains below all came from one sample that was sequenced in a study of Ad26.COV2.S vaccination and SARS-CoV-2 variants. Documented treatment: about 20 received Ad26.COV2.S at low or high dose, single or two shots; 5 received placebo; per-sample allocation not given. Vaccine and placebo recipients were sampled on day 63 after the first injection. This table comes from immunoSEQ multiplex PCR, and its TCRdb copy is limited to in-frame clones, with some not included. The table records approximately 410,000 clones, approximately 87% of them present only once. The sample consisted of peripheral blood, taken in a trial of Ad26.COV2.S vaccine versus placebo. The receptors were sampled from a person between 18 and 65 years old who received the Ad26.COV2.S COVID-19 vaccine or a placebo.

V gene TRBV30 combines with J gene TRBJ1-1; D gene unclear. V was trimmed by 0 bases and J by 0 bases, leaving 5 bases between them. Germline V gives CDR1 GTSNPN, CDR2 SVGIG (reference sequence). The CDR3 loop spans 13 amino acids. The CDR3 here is CAWSVSMNTEAFF. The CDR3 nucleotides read TGTGCCTGGAGTGTTTCCATGAACACTGAAGCTTTCTTT.

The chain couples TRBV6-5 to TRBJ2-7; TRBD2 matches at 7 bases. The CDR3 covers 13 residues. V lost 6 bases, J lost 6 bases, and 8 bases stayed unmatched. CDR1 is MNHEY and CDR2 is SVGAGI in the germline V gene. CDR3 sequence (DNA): TGTGCCAGCAGCCTTCTATCGGGGGGCGAGCAGTACTTC. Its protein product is CASSLLSGGEQYF.

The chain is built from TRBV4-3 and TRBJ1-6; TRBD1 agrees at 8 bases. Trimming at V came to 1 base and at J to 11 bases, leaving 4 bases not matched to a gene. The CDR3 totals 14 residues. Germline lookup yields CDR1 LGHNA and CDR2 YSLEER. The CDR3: CASSQGTGRTPLHF. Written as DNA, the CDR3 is TGCGCCAGCAGCCAAGGGACAGGGAGAACACCCCTCCACTTT.

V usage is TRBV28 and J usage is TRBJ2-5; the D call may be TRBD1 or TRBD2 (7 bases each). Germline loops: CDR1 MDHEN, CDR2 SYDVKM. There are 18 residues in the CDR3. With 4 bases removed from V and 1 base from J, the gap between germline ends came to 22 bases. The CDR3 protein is CASSSFDRVLAGQETQYF. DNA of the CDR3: TGTGCCAGCAGTTCCTTCGACAGGGTTTTAGCGGGCCAAGAGACCCAGTACTTC.

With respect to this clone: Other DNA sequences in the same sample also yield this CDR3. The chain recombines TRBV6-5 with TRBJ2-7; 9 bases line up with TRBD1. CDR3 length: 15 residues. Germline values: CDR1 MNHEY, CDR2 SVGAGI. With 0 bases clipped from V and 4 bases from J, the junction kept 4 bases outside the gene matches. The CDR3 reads CASSYSGTGTYEQYF. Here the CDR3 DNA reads TGTGCCAGCAGTTACTCTGGGACAGGGACATACGAGCAGTACTTC.

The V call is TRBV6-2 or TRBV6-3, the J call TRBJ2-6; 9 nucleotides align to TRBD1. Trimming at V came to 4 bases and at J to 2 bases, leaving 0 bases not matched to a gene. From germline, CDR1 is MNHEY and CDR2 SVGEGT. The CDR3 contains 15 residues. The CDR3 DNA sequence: TGTGCCAGCAGTTGGGACAGGGCTGGGGCCAACGTCCTGACTTTC. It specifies CASSWDRAGANVLTF.

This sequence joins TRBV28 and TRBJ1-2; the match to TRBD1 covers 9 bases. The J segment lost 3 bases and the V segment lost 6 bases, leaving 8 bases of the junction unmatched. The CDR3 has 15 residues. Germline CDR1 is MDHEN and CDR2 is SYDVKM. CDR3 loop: CASRPGTGYHYGYTF. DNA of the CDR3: TGTGCCAGCAGGCCGGGGACAGGGTATCACTATGGCTACACCTTC.

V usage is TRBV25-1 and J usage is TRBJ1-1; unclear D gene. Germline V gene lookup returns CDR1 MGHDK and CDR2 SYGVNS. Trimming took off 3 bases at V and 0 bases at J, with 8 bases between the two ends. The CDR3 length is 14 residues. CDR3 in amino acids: CASSDRFMNTEAFF. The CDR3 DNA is TGTGCCAGCAGTGATAGGTTTATGAACACTGAAGCTTTCTTT.

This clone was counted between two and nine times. CDR3 nucleotides: TGTGCCAGTAGTATACGTAACCGGGAGCAGTTCTTC. Its translation is CASSIRNREQFF. V gene TRBV19 combines with J gene TRBJ2-1; D gene unclear. V shed 2 bases and J shed 10 bases, with 9 bases lying between them. The CDR3 covers 12 residues. Germline V gene data show CDR1 as LNHDA and CDR2 as SQIVND (reference sequence).

The CDR3 reads CAISQGAIYEQYF. CDR3 DNA sequence: TGTGCCATCAGCCAGGGTGCCATCTACGAGCAGTACTTC. The chain couples TRBV10-3 to TRBJ2-7; possible D gene TRBD1, 5 bases. Per germline, CDR1 ENHRY and CDR2 SYGVKD. The CDR3 covers 13 residues. V lost 6 bases and J 3 bases, leaving 12 bases between the germline ends.

CDR3 sequence (DNA): TGTGCCAGCAGTGCGGGCTGGGGCGACGAGCAGTACTTC. It translates to CASSAGWGDEQYF. The rearrangement links TRBV12-3 or TRBV12-4 to TRBJ2-7, with D perhaps matching TRBD1 or TRBD2 (5 bases each). The germline V and J ends were trimmed by 5 bases and 5 bases, with 13 bases remaining between them. This CDR3 is built from 13 residues.

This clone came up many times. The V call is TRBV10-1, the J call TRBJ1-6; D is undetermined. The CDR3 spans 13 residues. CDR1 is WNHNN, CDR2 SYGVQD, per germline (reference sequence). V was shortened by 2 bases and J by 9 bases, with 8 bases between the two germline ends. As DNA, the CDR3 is TGCGCCAGCAGTGAGGTGGGTGGTTCACCCCTCCACTTT. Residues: CASSEVGGSPLHF.

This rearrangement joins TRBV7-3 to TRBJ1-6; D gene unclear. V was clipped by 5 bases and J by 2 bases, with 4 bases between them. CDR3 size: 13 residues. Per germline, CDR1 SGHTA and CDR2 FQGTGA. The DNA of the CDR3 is TGTGCCAGCAGCAAGGCCTATAATTCACCCCTCCACTTT. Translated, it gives CASSKAYNSPLHF.

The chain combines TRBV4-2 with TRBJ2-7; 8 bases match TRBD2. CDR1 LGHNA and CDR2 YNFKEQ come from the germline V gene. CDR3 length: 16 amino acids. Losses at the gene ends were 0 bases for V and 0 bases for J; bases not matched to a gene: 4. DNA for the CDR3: TGTGCCAGCAGCCAAGAAGGAAGCGGGGGCTCCTACGAGCAGTACTTC. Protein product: CASSQEGSGGSYEQYF.